The rows below give T cell receptor beta chains drawn from one sample of a study of T cell repertoires in cytomegalovirus infection. TCRdb processed the reads anew with MiXCR; each CDR3 protein has one entry. The sample has fewer than 650,000 distinct CDR3 sequences, 40% seen once. Antigens for these TCRs are unknown. Sequences were derived from cultured PBMCs, sampled from culture after CMV antigen stimulation. All receptors come from a human donor in good health (CMV status not recorded). Some clones in this sample may be carry-over from other donors' samples. CDR3s include the opening cysteine and the closing phenylalanine or tryptophan. Each record gives: J gene, V gene, D gene, clone size, CDR3 DNA, CDR3 protein. The D gene is left open where the match is weak. The size of a clone is reported for some rows only, either as once, few or many, or as a class for expanded clones.

J gene: TRBJ2-6; V gene: TRBV4-1; D gene: TRBD1; clone size: .; CDR3 DNA: TGCGCCAGCAGCCCAACAGGGGGTGGGGCCAACGTCCTGACTTTC; CDR3 protein: CASSPTGGGANVLTF
J gene: TRBJ2-3; V gene: TRBV6-5; D gene: TRBD2; clone size: few; CDR3 DNA: TGTGCCAGCAGACCACGACTAGCGGGTACCCTCGCCACAGATACGCAGTATTTT; CDR3 protein: CASRPRLAGTLATDTQYF
J gene: TRBJ1-5; V gene: TRBV6-1; D gene: TRBD1; clone size: .; CDR3 DNA: TGTGCCAGCAGCTGGACAGGGGGTTATGATCAGCCCCAGCATTTT; CDR3 protein: CASSWTGGYDQPQHF
J gene: TRBJ2-5; V gene: TRBV7-6; D gene: TRBD1; clone size: .; CDR3 DNA: TGTGCCAGCAGCTTAGTGGGACAGGGGATGACCCAGTACTTC; CDR3 protein: CASSLVGQGMTQYF
J gene: TRBJ1-5; V gene: TRBV7-2; D gene: .; clone size: many; CDR3 DNA: TGTGCCAGCAGCTTAGTTCCCGAGACAGATAGCAATCAGCCCCAGCATTTT; CDR3 protein: CASSLVPETDSNQPQHF
J gene: TRBJ2-3; V gene: TRBV7-8; D gene: TRBD2; clone size: few; CDR3 DNA: TGTGCCAGCAGCTTAACCGGGACTAGCACTGGCACAGATACGCAGTATTTT; CDR3 protein: CASSLTGTSTGTDTQYF
J gene: TRBJ1-2; V gene: TRBV7-3; D gene: .; clone size: .; CDR3 DNA: TGTGCCAGCAGCTTTACAGGGTATTCTGGCTACACCTTC; CDR3 protein: CASSFTGYSGYTF
J gene: TRBJ1-1; V gene: TRBV5-1; D gene: .; clone size: .; CDR3 DNA: TGCGCCAGCAGCCCCCTAGTCGAAGCTGAAGCTTTCTTT; CDR3 protein: CASSPLVEAEAFF
J gene: TRBJ2-7; V gene: TRBV6-6; D gene: TRBD2; clone size: .; CDR3 DNA: TGTGCCAGCAGTGGGGCTAGCGGGGGTCGGTACGAGCAGTACTTC; CDR3 protein: CASSGASGGRYEQYF
J gene: TRBJ2-2; V gene: TRBV15; D gene: .; clone size: few; CDR3 DNA: TGTGCCACCAGCAGAGCCTCAAGGAACACCGGGGAGCTGTTTTTT; CDR3 protein: CATSRASRNTGELFF
J gene: TRBJ1-3; V gene: TRBV7-2; D gene: .; clone size: once; CDR3 DNA: TGTGCCAGCAGCCCCATAGGGGGATACTCTGGAAACACCATATATTTT; CDR3 protein: CASSPIGGYSGNTIYF
J gene: TRBJ2-5; V gene: TRBV7-6; D gene: .; clone size: few; CDR3 DNA: TGTGCCAGCAGCCAGATCGGCCAAGAGACCCAGTACTTC; CDR3 protein: CASSQIGQETQYF
J gene: TRBJ2-4; V gene: TRBV7-2; D gene: TRBD1; clone size: many; CDR3 DNA: TGTGCCAGCAGCTTGACAGGGGCCAAAAACATTCAGTACTTC; CDR3 protein: CASSLTGAKNIQYF
J gene: TRBJ1-3; V gene: TRBV25-1; D gene: .; clone size: few; CDR3 DNA: TGTGCCAGCAGCGAATTCACAGGAAACACCATATATTTT; CDR3 protein: CASSEFTGNTIYF
J gene: TRBJ2-7; V gene: TRBV7-2; D gene: TRBD2; clone size: .; CDR3 DNA: TGTGCCAGCAGCTTACTACACTGGACTAGCGGGTCCTCCTACGAGCAGTACTTC; CDR3 protein: CASSLLHWTSGSSYEQYF
J gene: TRBJ2-2; V gene: TRBV7-2; D gene: .; clone size: .; CDR3 DNA: TGTGCCAGCAGCTCACAATTCGGGCCCAGCCGGGAGCTGTTTTTT; CDR3 protein: CASSSQFGPSRELFF
J gene: TRBJ1-1; V gene: TRBV12-3/TRBV12-4; D gene: .; clone size: .; CDR3 DNA: TGTGCCAGCAGTTTACCGGGGGCGCTCACTGAAGCTTTCTTT; CDR3 protein: CASSLPGALTEAFF